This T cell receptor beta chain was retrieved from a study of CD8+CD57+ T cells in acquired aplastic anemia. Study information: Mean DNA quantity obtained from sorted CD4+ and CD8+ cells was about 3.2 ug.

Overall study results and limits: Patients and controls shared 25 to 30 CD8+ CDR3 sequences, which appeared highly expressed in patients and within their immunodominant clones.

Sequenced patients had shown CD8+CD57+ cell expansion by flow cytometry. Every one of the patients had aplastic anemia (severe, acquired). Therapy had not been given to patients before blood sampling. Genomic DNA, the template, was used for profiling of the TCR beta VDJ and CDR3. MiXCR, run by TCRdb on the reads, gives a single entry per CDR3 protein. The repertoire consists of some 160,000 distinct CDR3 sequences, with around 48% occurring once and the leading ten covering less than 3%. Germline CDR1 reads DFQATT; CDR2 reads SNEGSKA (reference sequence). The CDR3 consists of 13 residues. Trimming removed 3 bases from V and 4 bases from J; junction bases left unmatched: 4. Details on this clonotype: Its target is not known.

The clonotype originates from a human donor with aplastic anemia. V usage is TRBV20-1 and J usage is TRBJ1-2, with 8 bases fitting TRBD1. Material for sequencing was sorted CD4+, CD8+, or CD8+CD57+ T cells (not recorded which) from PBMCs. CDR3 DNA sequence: TGCAGTGCTAGCCAGGGGGCAAGCTATGGCTACACCTTC. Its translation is CSASQGASYGYTF.